Listed here are 2 T cell receptor beta chains from one sample, sequenced in a study of radiotherapy plus CTLA-4 blockade in lung cancer. Using immunoSEQ multiplex PCR, the repertoire was profiled, and TCRdb retains in-frame clones only, with some absent. The sample has approximately 82,000 clones; over 75% are singletons. Specimen: peripheral blood, collected from a patient treated with radiotherapy plus ipilimumab. The source of these receptors is a human donor with non-small cell lung cancer that progressed on radiotherapy plus ipilimumab.

The chain has TRBV6-6 and TRBJ2-2; D gene unclear. The CDR3 length is 14 residues. The V end was cut by 0 bases, the J end by 5 bases, with 7 bases between. CDR1 and CDR2 from the germline V gene are MNHNY and SVGAGI (reference sequence). This CDR3 is CASSYSRPTGELFF. The CDR3 DNA sequence: TGTGCCAGCAGTTACTCGAGGCCTACCGGGGAGCTGTTTTTT.

The J gene is TRBJ1-2, the V gene TRBV29-1; weak D call: TRBD1 (5 bases). Trimming took off 0 bases at V and 4 bases at J, with 9 bases between the two ends. This CDR3 spans 13 amino acids. Germline V gene lookup returns CDR1 SQVTM and CDR2 ANQGSEA. As DNA, the CDR3 is TGCAGCGTTGAAGAGCCAGGGACCTATGGCTACACCTTC. Protein sequence: CSVEEPGTYGYTF.